This TCR beta chain was documented in a study of Tregs in tolerant kidney transplant recipients. Study-level background: Related graft donors supplied nonmyeloablative bone marrow transplants, and mixed chimerism was transient. Tregs grew around 16 days with irradiated donor B cells, restimulated on day 11. CD4+CD25+CD127- cells came from approximately three-day belatacept mixed lymphocyte reactions, some with approximately 5-day graft donor restimulation.

Germline lookup yields CDR1 MGHDK and CDR2 SYGVNS. The CDR3 contains 12 residues. V was cut by 4 bases and J by 6 bases, with 9 bases left in between. The method was immunoSEQ multiplex PCR; TCRdb's version includes in-frame clones alone and lacks a portion of them. Seen here are 750 to 800 clones, roughly 40% observed once, and the top ten hold approximately 40%. This clone was detected only a few times. The antigen remains unidentified. A read error is the likely source, as a far larger clone sits one nucleotide away. Study-wide findings and caveats: In tolerant patients, donor-specific Tregs outgrew total Tregs, suggesting antigen-driven expansion.

This receptor was taken from a human patient who received a combined kidney and bone marrow transplant. Some of the T cells might come from the graft donor. Sequenced sample: Tregs from blood cultured with allogeneic cells. The V and J genes are TRBV25-1 and TRBJ1-2; D uncertain. Here the CDR3 DNA reads TGTGCCAGCAGTGGAGGGCTCCATGGCTACACCTTC. Translating gives CASSGGLHGYTF.